This T cell receptor (beta chain) was identified during a study of shared clonotypes between healthy human individuals. Whole-study findings and limits: Naive CD4 clonotype sharing across a few donors was 4.5% to 6%.

Into CD45RA+ naive and CD45RA-negative memory subsets, the CD4+ cells were split. To note about this clone: No antigen is known for it.

This CDR3 has 14 residues. The table came from immunoSEQ multiplex PCR; TCRdb's copy has only in-frame clones and leaves some out. The data show 150,000 to 200,000 clones, with 85% to 95% seen just once and roughly 0.07% held by the top ten. V usage is TRBV23-1 and J usage is TRBJ2-5; no firm D call. The better agreement between TRBJ2-7 and the DNA end casts doubt on the J call. TRBV23-1 carries the ORF label, with uncertain function. Sequencing was carried out using naive CD4+ T cells sorted from blood. Sample subset: CD45RA+ positively selected. This clonotype was obtained from a woman younger than 45 in good health. The CDR3 spells CASTPPKGSDEQYF. The CDR3 DNA sequence: TGCGCCAGCACCCCTCCGAAGGGCTCGGACGAGCAGTACTTC.